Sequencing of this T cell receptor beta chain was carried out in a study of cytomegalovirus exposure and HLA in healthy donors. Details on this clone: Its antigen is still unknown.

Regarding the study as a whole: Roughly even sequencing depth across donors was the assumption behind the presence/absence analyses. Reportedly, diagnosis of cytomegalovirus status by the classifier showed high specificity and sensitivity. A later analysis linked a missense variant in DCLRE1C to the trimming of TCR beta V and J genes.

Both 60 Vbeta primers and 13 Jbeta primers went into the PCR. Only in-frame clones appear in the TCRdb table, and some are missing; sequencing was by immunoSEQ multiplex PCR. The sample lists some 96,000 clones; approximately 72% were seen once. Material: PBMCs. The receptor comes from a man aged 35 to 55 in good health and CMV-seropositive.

Written as DNA, the CDR3 is TGTGCCAGCAGTGAAGCGTCCCTGTTAGCGGATACGCAGTATTTT. Translation gives CASSEASLLADTQYF. The genes are TRBV6-1 and TRBJ2-3; possible D gene TRBD2, 5 bases. Trimming left V 0 bases short and J 6 bases short, with 13 bases between. The CDR3 runs 15 residues. Germline V CDR1 and CDR2: MNHNS, SASEGT.